The TCR beta chain under discussion was sequenced for a study of cytomegalovirus exposure and HLA in healthy donors. Regarding the study as a whole: When analyzed later, the rates of TCR association showed variation by HLA locus, with DRB1 the most and HLA-C the fewest. Later analysis identified over 15,000 TCR beta sequences associated with HLA alleles, using a false discovery rate threshold of 0.05. A further, later analysis showed that HLA-associated TCR beta chains (compared with equally common others) were more clonally expanded. Researchers reported in a later analysis that common viral pathogens appeared linked to several top clusters.

Amplification used 60 Vbeta primers and 13 Jbeta primers. TCRdb's copy holds only in-frame clones and misses some; the assay was immunoSEQ multiplex PCR. This table holds 180,000 or so clones, under 80% found once. In the case of this clone: Its cognate antigen is unknown.

Sequencing was carried out using PBMCs. This TCR derives from a woman under 40 in good health and CMV-seropositive.

The CDR3 DNA is TGTGCCAGCAGCCCCCGGGGCAGGGGGCCTAACTATGGCTACACCTTC. Amino acid sequence: CASSPRGRGPNYGYTF. The chain has TRBV28 and TRBJ1-2; 8 bases fit TRBD1. Per the germline V gene, CDR1 is MDHEN and CDR2 is SYDVKM. V gave up 6 bases and J gave up 0 bases; unmatched junction bases: 9. The CDR3 runs 16 residues.